Below are 10 T cell receptor beta chains sequenced from a single sample in a study of monozygotic twins with inflammatory bowel disease. TCRdb re-called the 5' RACE reads, yielding one record per CDR3 amino acid sequence without DNA. The sample includes some 160,000 distinct CDR3 sequences. The source material was blood. These receptors all come from a human donor with ulcerative colitis or Crohn's disease, or a healthy co-twin of an affected twin (not recorded which).

The V and J genes are TRBV19 and TRBJ2-3. The CDR3 loop spans 13 amino acids. The V gene's germline CDR1 is LNHDA and CDR2 SQIVND (reference sequence). The CDR3 sequence: CASSGNFLDTQYF. The full variable domain, its missing parts supplied by reference TRBV19 and TRBJ2-3, is DGGITQSPKYLFRKEGQNVTLSCEQNLNHDAMYWYRQDPGQGLRLIYYSQIVNDFQKGDIAEGYSVSREKKESFPLTVTSAQKNPTAFYLCASSGNFLDTQYFGPGTRLTVL.

This chain connects TRBV30 to TRBJ2-1; lacking DNA, the TRBD1 call made by TCRdb goes unchecked. CDR1 and CDR2 (germline): GTSNPN, SVGIG (reference sequence). The length of the CDR3 is 15 residues. CDR3 loop: CAWSVPLAGGNEQFF.

The rearrangement uses TRBV7-2 and TRBJ1-2; TCRdb's D gene call, TRBD1, goes unchecked for lack of DNA. Germline-derived CDR1 and CDR2 are SGHTA and FQGNSA. The length of the CDR3 is 16 residues. CDR3 region: CASSLGGQGQNYGYTF.

The chain recombines TRBV5-1 with TRBJ2-5; TCRdb reports TRBD1, a call that lacks DNA to check it against. This CDR3 has 15 amino acids. Germline V gene lookup returns CDR1 SGHRS and CDR2 YFSETQ. CDR3 protein: CASSLAPGPEETQYF.

The chain combines TRBV7-2 with TRBJ2-5. This CDR3 comprises 14 residues. Germline V CDR1 and CDR2: SGHTA, FQGNSA. The CDR3 loop reads CASSLGRLQETQYF.

V is TRBV29-1 and J is TRBJ2-3; TCRdb indicates TRBD2, and absent DNA this call remains unverified. The CDR3 is made up of 15 amino acids. Germline values: CDR1 SQVTM, CDR2 ANQGSEA. The CDR3 sequence: CSVRLSGTSTDTQYF.

The chain combines TRBV30 with TRBJ2-2; TCRdb reports TRBD1, a call that lacks DNA to check it against. The CDR3 contains 16 residues. The germline V gene encodes CDR1 GTSNPN and CDR2 SVGIG (reference sequence). The CDR3 region is CAWSVLGDSPTGELFF. Supplemented by reference TRBV30 and TRBJ2-2, the full variable domain reads SQTIHQWPATLVQPVGSPLSLECTVEGTSNPNLYWYRQAAGRGLQLLFYSVGIGQISSEVPQNLSASRPQDRQFILSSKKLLLSDSGFYLCAWSVLGDSPTGELFFGEGSRLTVL.

The V call is TRBV20-1, the J call TRBJ2-1; TCRdb reports TRBD2, a call that lacks DNA to check it against. In germline, CDR1 is DFQATT, CDR2 SNEGSKA (reference sequence). There are 12 residues in the CDR3. The CDR3 here is CSANRRPGEQFF.

The chain is built from TRBV10-2 and TRBJ1-5; TCRdb's D call of TRBD1 is untestable without DNA. The germline gives CDR1 WSHSY, CDR2 SAAADI. The CDR3 sequence is 17 residues long. CDR3 sequence reads: CASSGGAQGAVGQPQHF.

The chain links TRBV7-2 to TRBJ2-7; TCRdb gives TRBD2 as the D gene, but with no DNA this cannot be confirmed. Germline assignment: CDR1 SGHTA and CDR2 FQGNSA. This CDR3 is built from 14 residues. CDR3 amino acids: CASSPGTSAYEQYF.